The 25 T cell receptor beta chains below come from one sample, sequenced in a study of blood T cell repertoires in COVID-19. Sequencing was performed with immunoSEQ multiplex PCR; in TCRdb, only in-frame clones are kept and a portion is missing. The repertoire includes 300,000 or so clones, around 86% of them detected once, and 1.5% to 2% sits in the top ten. The sample comprised peripheral blood. The receptors were gathered from a woman aged 45-60 years with acute or convalescent COVID-19.

The chain has TRBV19 and TRBJ2-1; 8 positions match TRBD2. CDR3 length equals 15 residues. Losses at the gene ends were 5 bases for V and 5 bases for J; bases not matched to a gene: 8. Germline V gene data show CDR1 as LNHDA and CDR2 as SQIVND (reference sequence). This chain's CDR3 is CASSVSGLVNNEQFF. CDR3 in DNA: TGTGCCAGTAGTGTCTCGGGACTAGTAAACAATGAGCAGTTCTTC.

The chain couples TRBV5-6 to TRBJ1-3, with D possibly being TRBD1 (6 bases). The CDR3 has 14 residues. Germline V lookup: CDR1 SGHDT, CDR2 YYEEEE. The V gene lost 4 bases and the J gene lost 4 bases, with 12 bases spanning the gap. CDR3 sequence reads: CASSARDKGNTIYF. The CDR3 bases are TGTGCCAGCAGCGCCAGGGACAAAGGAAACACCATATATTTT.

The gene calls are TRBV5-1 and TRBJ1-1; tentatively, D is TRBD1 (5 bases). This CDR3 contains 16 residues. V lost 4 bases and J 0 bases, leaving 16 bases between the germline ends. The V gene's germline CDR1 is SGHRS and CDR2 YFSETQ. CDR3 region: CASSMDVTGMNTEAFF. The CDR3 coding sequence is TGCGCCAGCAGCATGGACGTTACAGGTATGAACACTGAAGCTTTCTTT.

This clone has a count of ten or more. The rearrangement uses TRBV28 and TRBJ1-2; TRBD1 matches at 8 bases. Germline lookup yields CDR1 MDHEN and CDR2 SYDVKM. CDR3 length equals 13 residues. V gave up 3 bases and J gave up 7 bases; unmatched junction bases: 4. The CDR3: CASSLTGEGGYTF. The DNA for the CDR3 is TGTGCCAGCAGTTTGACAGGGGAGGGTGGCTACACCTTC.

This clone was seen more than once but under ten times. The genes are TRBV19 and TRBJ1-1, with TRBD1 identical over 10 bases. The V gene end was trimmed by 5 bases and the J gene end by 1 base; junction bases not matched to a gene: 7. Germline-derived CDR1 and CDR2 are LNHDA and SQIVND (reference sequence). There are 16 residues in the CDR3. The CDR3 nucleotides are TGTGCCAGTAGTCCCCGGACAGGGGGGCCGAACACTGAAGCTTTCTTT. It codes for CASSPRTGGPNTEAFF.

A remark on this clone: In the same sample, other DNA sequences code for this CDR3. J is TRBJ2-4 and V is TRBV28; tentative D call: TRBD2 (5 bases). The CDR3 length is 14 residues. V lost 6 bases, J lost 0 bases, and 9 bases lay in between. CDR1 is MDHEN, CDR2 SYDVKM, per germline. The CDR3 protein is CASSLAGAKNIQYF. In DNA form, the CDR3 reads TGTGCCAGCAGCCTGGCGGGAGCCAAAAACATTCAGTACTTC.

V gene TRBV4-1 combines with J gene TRBJ2-7; perhaps TRBD2 as D (7 bases). The V gene's germline CDR1 is MGHRA and CDR2 YSYEKL. The length of the CDR3 is 17 residues. The V gene lost 3 bases and the J gene lost 0 bases, with 18 bases spanning the gap. CDR3 residues: CASSHTGGRSSSYEQYF. The DNA for the CDR3 is TGCGCCAGCAGCCACACCGGGGGGCGGTCGAGCTCCTACGAGCAGTACTTC.

V usage is TRBV7-3 and J usage is TRBJ1-1; tentative D call: TRBD1 (5 bases). The CDR3 contains 14 residues. Trimming took off 5 bases at V and 4 bases at J, with 14 bases between the two ends. Germline CDR1 reads SGHTA; CDR2 reads FQGTGA. CDR3 in DNA: TGTGCCAGCAGCACGACAGCCACAGTCACTGAAGCTTTCTTT. It codes for CASSTTATVTEAFF.

This clone was observed a handful of times. The chain recombines TRBV5-1 with TRBJ2-3; tentatively, D is TRBD2 (5 bases). V was trimmed by 0 bases and J by 12 bases, leaving 23 bases between them. The CDR3 is made up of 16 amino acids. Germline CDR1 and CDR2: SGHRS and YFSETQ. The CDR3 here is CASSLVGLRGIEGQYF. CDR3 nucleotides: TGCGCCAGCAGCTTGGTTGGATTGCGAGGGATTGAGGGTCAGTATTTT.

In this sample, this clone turned up once. The V call is TRBV11-2, the J call TRBJ1-1; D is perhaps TRBD1 (6 bases). V was shortened by 5 bases and J by 4 bases, with 11 bases between the two germline ends. Germline V gene lookup returns CDR1 SGHAT and CDR2 FQNNGV. The CDR3 is made up of 13 amino acids. This CDR3 reads CASSPTGTTEAFF. The CDR3 nucleotides read TGTGCCAGCAGCCCTACAGGGACCACTGAAGCTTTCTTT.

The V call is TRBV28, the J call TRBJ2-7, with D possibly being TRBD2 (5 bases). The germline V gene has CDR1 MDHEN and CDR2 SYDVKM. Trimming took off 2 bases at V and 3 bases at J, with 5 bases between the two ends. This CDR3 region has 12 residues. The CDR3 DNA reads as TGTGCCAGCAGTTTAGAGGGCTACGAGCAGTACTTC. This translates into CASSLEGYEQYF.

The chain recombines TRBV10-3 with TRBJ2-2; the D gene is possibly TRBD1 (6 bases). This CDR3 is 16 amino acids long. CDR1 is ENHRY, CDR2 SYGVKD, per germline. V was cut by 5 bases and J by 5 bases, with 18 bases left in between. The DNA of the CDR3 is TGTGCCATCAGTCCTAATGCCCCTGGACAGACCGGGGAGCTGTTTTTT. Protein: CAISPNAPGQTGELFF.

This chain uses TRBV28 with TRBJ1-4, with D possibly being TRBD1 (5 bases). CDR3 length equals 14 residues. Germline V CDR1 and CDR2: MDHEN, SYDVKM. The V end was cut by 6 bases, the J end by 5 bases, with 13 bases between. The CDR3 sequence: CASSRQSVNEKLFF. The CDR3 DNA follows: TGTGCCAGCAGCAGACAGAGCGTAAATGAAAAACTGTTTTTT.

The rearrangement links TRBV19 to TRBJ1-2; D might be TRBD1 (6 bases). This CDR3 comprises 14 residues. V was cut by 9 bases and J by 1 base, with 15 bases left in between. Germline CDR1 reads LNHDA; CDR2 reads SQIVND (reference sequence). This chain's CDR3 is CASSRQVVNYGYTF. CDR3 nucleotide sequence: TGTGCCAGCTCGAGACAGGTTGTTAACTATGGCTACACCTTC.

V is TRBV7-8 and J is TRBJ1-1, with D hard to call. The CDR3 runs 14 residues. V dropped 4 bases and J dropped 1 base, with 10 bases sitting between them. Germline values: CDR1 SGHVS, CDR2 FQNEAQ. CDR3 nucleotides: TGTGCCAGCAGCTACCAGATTGCGAACACTGAAGCTTTCTTT. This encodes CASSYQIANTEAFF.

This clone has only a few counts. This chain links TRBV7-3 with TRBJ2-3; D is unresolved. Trimming removed 5 bases from V and 1 base from J, with 10 bases in between. This CDR3 contains 14 residues. The germline V gene has CDR1 SGHTA and CDR2 FQGTGA. CDR3 DNA sequence: TGTGCCAGCAGCGCCTCCTCGGGCACAGATACGCAGTATTTT. Residues: CASSASSGTDTQYF.

The chain recombines TRBV21-1 with TRBJ1-1; no DNA check was done on the table's D call, TRBD1. TRBV21-1 is a pseudogene locus. This CDR3 is 17 amino acids long. The CDR3 DNA reads TGTGCCAGCAGCAAAGCCGGCAGGGGGCCTCATCGTCCTGAAGCTTTCTTT. Encoded protein: CASSKAGRGPHRPEAFF.

V is TRBV5-6 and J is TRBJ2-5, with D possibly being TRBD1 (6 bases). There are 16 residues in the CDR3. Germline loops: CDR1 SGHDT, CDR2 YYEEEE. The V gene lost 2 bases and the J gene lost 5 bases, with 19 bases spanning the gap. In DNA, the CDR3 is TGTGCCAGCAGCTTCAGTCCAACCGACAGGAAGGAGACCCAGTACTTC. It translates to CASSFSPTDRKETQYF.

The chain joins TRBV15 to TRBJ1-2; 10 nucleotides agree with TRBD1. Losses at the gene ends were 3 bases for V and 5 bases for J; bases not matched to a gene: 3. The CDR3 covers 14 residues. From germline, CDR1 is LNHNV and CDR2 YYDKDF (reference sequence). In DNA form, the CDR3 reads TGTGCCACCAGCAGCCGACAGGGGGCATATGGCTACACCTTC. Translating it yields CATSSRQGAYGYTF.

This chain joins TRBV10-3 and TRBJ2-5; 7 nucleotides align to TRBD2. V lost 1 base and J lost 2; bases outside the gene matches: 7. Germline-derived CDR1 and CDR2 are ENHRY and SYGVKD. The CDR3 contains 16 residues. Here the CDR3 reads CAISELPGEGQETQYF. DNA of the CDR3: TGTGCCATCAGTGAGTTACCCGGGGAGGGTCAAGAGACCCAGTACTTC.

This clone was picked up a small number of times. The chain has TRBV6-1 and TRBJ2-7, with 8 bases fitting TRBD1. The trim removed 1 base at V and 9 bases at J, leaving 11 bases unmatched. This CDR3 comprises 15 residues. Germline CDR1 MNHNS, CDR2 SASEGT. In nucleotides, the CDR3 is TGTGCCAGCAGTGAAGTTGGGACAGGAGCTGCGGGGCAGTACTTC. Protein product: CASSEVGTGAAGQYF.

The chain couples TRBV5-1 to TRBJ1-5, with D tentatively TRBD1 (6 bases). CDR1 SGHRS and CDR2 YFSETQ come from the germline V gene. There are 14 residues in the CDR3. The ends were cut back, 0 bases at V and 10 bases at J, with 14 bases in the middle. CDR3 coding DNA: TGCGCCAGCAGCTTGGGCCACAGGGCGGAACCCCAGCATTTT. Its protein product is CASSLGHRAEPQHF.

The CDR3 DNA is TGCAGCGTTGAAGAGACAGGGGGACTAAATGAAAAACTGTTTTTT. Translated: CSVEETGGLNEKLFF. The chain uses TRBV29-1 and TRBJ1-4, with 9 bases fitting TRBD1. The CDR3 runs to 15 residues. Germline V CDR1 and CDR2: SQVTM, ANQGSEA. The V gene end was trimmed by 0 bases and the J gene end by 5 bases; junction bases not matched to a gene: 4.

J is TRBJ2-7 and V is TRBV9; 7 bases are a match to TRBD1. J gave up 5 bases and V 0 bases, and 8 bases lay outside the gene matches. CDR1 SGDLS and CDR2 YYNGEE come from the germline V gene. The CDR3 is made up of 15 amino acids. CDR3 residues: CASSVATGPLNEQYF. Written as DNA, the CDR3 is TGTGCCAGCAGCGTAGCGACAGGGCCGCTAAACGAGCAGTACTTC.

As regards this clone: Sequence at one end of the junction differs from germline and may be a read error. The chain couples TRBV7-7 to TRBJ2-7; 9 positions agree with TRBD1. Germline V gene data show CDR1 as SSHAT and CDR2 as FNYEAQ (reference sequence). The CDR3 has 14 residues. The CDR3 DNA follows: TGTGCTAGCAGCCATGGACAGGGGACCTACGAGCAGTACTTC. This sequence encodes CASSHGQGTYEQYF.